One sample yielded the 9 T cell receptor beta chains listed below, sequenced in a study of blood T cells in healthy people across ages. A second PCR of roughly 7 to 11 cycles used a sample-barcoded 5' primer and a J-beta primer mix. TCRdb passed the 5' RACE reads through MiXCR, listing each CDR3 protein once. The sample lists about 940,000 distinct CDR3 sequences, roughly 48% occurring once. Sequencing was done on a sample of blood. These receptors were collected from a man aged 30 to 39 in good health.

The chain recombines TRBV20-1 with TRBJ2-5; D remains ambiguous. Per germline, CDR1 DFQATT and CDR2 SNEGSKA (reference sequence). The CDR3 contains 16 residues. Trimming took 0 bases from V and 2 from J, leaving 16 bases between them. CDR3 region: CSARDGRAAAQETQYF. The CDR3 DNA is TGCAGTGCTAGAGATGGTCGGGCGGCAGCTCAAGAGACCCAGTACTTC.

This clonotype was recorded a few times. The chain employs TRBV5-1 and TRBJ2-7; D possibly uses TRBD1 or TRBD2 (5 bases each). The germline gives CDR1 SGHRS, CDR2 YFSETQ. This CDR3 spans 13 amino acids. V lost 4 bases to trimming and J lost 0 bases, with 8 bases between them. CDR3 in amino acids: CASSGDHSYEQYF. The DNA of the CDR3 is TGCGCCAGCAGCGGGGACCACTCCTACGAGCAGTACTTC.

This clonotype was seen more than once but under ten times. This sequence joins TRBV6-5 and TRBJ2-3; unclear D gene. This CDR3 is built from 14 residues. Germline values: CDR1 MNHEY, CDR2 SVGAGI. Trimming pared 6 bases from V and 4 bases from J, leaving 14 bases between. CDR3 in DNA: TGTGCCAGCAGACTCTACCTGGCCGCAGATACGCAGTATTTT. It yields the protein CASRLYLAADTQYF.

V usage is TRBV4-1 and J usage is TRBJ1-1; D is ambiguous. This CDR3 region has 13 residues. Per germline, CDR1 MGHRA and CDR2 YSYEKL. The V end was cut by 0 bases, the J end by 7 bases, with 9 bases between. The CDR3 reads CASSQEGGGEAFF. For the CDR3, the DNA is TGCGCCAGCAGCCAAGAAGGCGGCGGTGAAGCTTTCTTT.

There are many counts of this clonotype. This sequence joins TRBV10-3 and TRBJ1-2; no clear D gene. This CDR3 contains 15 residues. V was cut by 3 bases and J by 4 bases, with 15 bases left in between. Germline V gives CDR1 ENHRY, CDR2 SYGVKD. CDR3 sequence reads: CAISDPKTSSYGYTF. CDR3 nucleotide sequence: TGTGCCATCAGTGACCCCAAGACCTCCAGCTATGGCTACACCTTC.

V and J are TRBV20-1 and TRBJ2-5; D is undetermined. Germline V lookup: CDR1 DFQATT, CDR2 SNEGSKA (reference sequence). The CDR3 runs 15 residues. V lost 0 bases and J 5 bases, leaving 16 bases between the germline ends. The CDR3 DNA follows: TGCAGTGCTAGAGATCCGACCTCATCAGGCGAGACCCAGTACTTC. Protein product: CSARDPTSSGETQYF.

This chain's CDR3 is CASSLQGRLGTGELFF. CDR3 nucleotide sequence: TGTGCCAGCAGCTTACAGGGGCGTCTGGGCACCGGGGAGCTGTTTTTT. The J gene is TRBJ2-2, the V gene TRBV7-2; possibly TRBD1 for D (6 bases). This CDR3 is built from 16 residues. Trimming stripped 2 bases from V and 4 bases from J, with 14 bases between. Per germline, CDR1 SGHTA and CDR2 FQGNSA.

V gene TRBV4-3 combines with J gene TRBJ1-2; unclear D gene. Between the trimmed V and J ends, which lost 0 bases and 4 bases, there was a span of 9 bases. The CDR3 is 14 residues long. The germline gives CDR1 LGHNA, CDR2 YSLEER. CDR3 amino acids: CASSQDSGFYGYTF. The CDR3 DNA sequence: TGCGCCAGCAGCCAAGATTCAGGCTTCTATGGCTACACCTTC.

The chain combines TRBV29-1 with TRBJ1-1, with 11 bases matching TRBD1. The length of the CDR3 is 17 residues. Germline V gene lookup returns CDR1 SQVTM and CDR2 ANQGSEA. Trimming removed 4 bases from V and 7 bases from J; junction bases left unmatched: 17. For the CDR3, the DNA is TGCAGCGTTGCGCGACCTGACCGGGACAGGGGGGGGCGTGAAGCTTTCTTT. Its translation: CSVARPDRDRGGREAFF.